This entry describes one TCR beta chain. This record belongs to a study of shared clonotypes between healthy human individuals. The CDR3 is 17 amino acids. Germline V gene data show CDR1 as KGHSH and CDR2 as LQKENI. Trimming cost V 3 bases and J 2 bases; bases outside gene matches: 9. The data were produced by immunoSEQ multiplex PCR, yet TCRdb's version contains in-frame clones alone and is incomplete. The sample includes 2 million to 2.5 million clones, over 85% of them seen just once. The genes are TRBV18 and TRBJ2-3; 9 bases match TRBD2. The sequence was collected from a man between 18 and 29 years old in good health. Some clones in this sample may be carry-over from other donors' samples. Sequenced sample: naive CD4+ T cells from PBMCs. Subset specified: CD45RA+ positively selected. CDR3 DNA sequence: TGTGCCAGCTCACCTATCGCGGGAGGGCCTTACACAGATACGCAGTATTTT. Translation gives CASSPIAGGPYTDTQYF. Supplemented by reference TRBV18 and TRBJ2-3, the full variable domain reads NAGVMQNPRHLVRRRGQEARLRCSPMKGHSHVYWYRQLPEEGLKFMVYLQKENIIDESGMPKERFSAEFPKEGPSILRIQQVVRGDSAAYFCASSPIAGGPYTDTQYFGPGTRLTVL.